These 26 T cell receptor beta chains share one sample of origin, sequenced in a study of T-cell reconstitution after alpha-beta-depleted transplantation in children. TCRbeta library construction was performed incorporating unique molecular identifiers. TCRdb fed the PCR reads into MiXCR, producing one record per CDR3 protein. This table holds 100,000 or so distinct CDR3 sequences, 4.5% to 7.5% found once. Specimen: PBMCs, mostly from graft donor cells, collected 60 days after TCRalphabeta/CD19-depleted stem cell transplant. The source of these receptors is a female patient aged 2-10 years who had a stem cell transplant for Fanconi anemia, so the T cells may come from the graft donor.

This clonotype was seen many times. The chain carries TRBV3-1 and TRBJ2-7; the match to TRBD1 covers 7 bases. Germline loops: CDR1 LGHDT, CDR2 YNNKEL (reference sequence). The CDR3 runs to 15 residues. V shed 2 bases, J shed 5 bases, and the junction held 9 bases outside the gene matches. In DNA, the CDR3 is TGTGCCAGCAGCCAAACCCCACAGGGGACCAACGAGCAGTACTTC. Translation gives CASSQTPQGTNEQYF.

Here the CDR3 DNA reads TGTGCCACCAGCAGGACCCCCCGCAGGGATCCCACCTACGAGCAGTACTTC. This translates into CATSRTPRRDPTYEQYF. The rearrangement joins TRBV15 to TRBJ2-7; TRBD1 is a possible D gene (5 bases). Deletions cut 3 bases from V and 2 bases from J, with 20 bases between. Germline V lookup: CDR1 LNHNV, CDR2 YYDKDF (reference sequence). This CDR3 contains 17 residues. Using reference TRBV15 and TRBJ2-7 for the parts outside the CDR3, the full variable domain is DAMVIQNPRYQVTQFGKPVTLSCSQTLNHNVMYWYQQKSSQAPKLLFHYYDKDFNNEADTPDNFQSRRPNTSFCFLDIRSPGLGDTAMYLCATSRTPRRDPTYEQYFGPGTRLTVT.

The chain carries TRBV5-1 and TRBJ2-3; 9 nucleotides line up with TRBD2. Germline V gene data show CDR1 as SGHRS and CDR2 as YFSETQ. This CDR3 has 16 amino acids. V was clipped by 0 bases and J by 4 bases; unmatched bases: 6. The CDR3 region is CASSLVLRGGSDTQYF. For the CDR3, the DNA is TGCGCCAGCAGCTTGGTTCTGCGGGGGGGATCAGATACGCAGTATTTT.

V usage is TRBV28 and J usage is TRBJ1-2; possibly TRBD1 for D (6 bases). The V end lost 0 bases, the J end lost 6 bases, and 14 bases lay between the germline ends. Germline assignment: CDR1 MDHEN and CDR2 SYDVKM. The CDR3 consists of 15 residues. The CDR3 region is CASSLWEGGNNGYTF. Here the CDR3 DNA reads TGTGCCAGCAGTTTATGGGAAGGGGGTAATAATGGCTACACCTTC.

This clonotype was seen at least ten times. The DNA for the CDR3 is TGTGCCACCAGTCGAAGGACAGGCGAGCTGTTTTTT. Protein product: CATSRRTGELFF. This chain uses TRBV24-1 with TRBJ2-2; 7 bases agree with TRBD1. V dropped 6 bases and J dropped 11; count of bases not matched to a gene: 5. This CDR3 contains 12 residues. Germline lookup yields CDR1 KGHDR and CDR2 SFDVKD.

This clonotype appeared many times. The chain uses TRBV27 and TRBJ2-1, with TRBD1 matching 7 bases. The germline V gene has CDR1 MNHEY and CDR2 SMNVEV (reference sequence). V trimming: 4 bases; J trimming: 5 bases; junction bases outside the gene matches: 8. The CDR3 is made up of 15 amino acids. DNA for the CDR3: TGTGCCAGCAGTTACGACAGGGACCACCACAATGAGCAGTTCTTC. Amino acids: CASSYDRDHHNEQFF.

This clonotype has a handful of counts. V usage is TRBV25-1 and J usage is TRBJ2-2, with 7 bases fitting TRBD1. V shed 10 bases, J shed 1 base, and the junction held 6 bases outside the gene matches. CDR3 size: 14 residues. The germline V gene has CDR1 MGHDK and CDR2 SYGVNS. The CDR3 sequence: CATMTGLNTGELFF. CDR3 nucleotide sequence: TGTGCCACCATGACAGGGTTGAACACCGGGGAGCTGTTTTTT. Supplemented by reference TRBV25-1 and TRBJ2-2, the full variable domain reads EADIYQTPRYLVIGTGKKITLECSQTMGHDKMYWYQQDPGMELHLIHYSYGVNSTEKGDLSSESTVSRIRTEHFPLTLESARPSHTSQYLCATMTGLNTGELFFGEGSRLTVL.

There are many counts of this clonotype. The chain combines TRBV25-1 with TRBJ1-1; D call uncertain. CDR3 size: 14 residues. CDR1 MGHDK and CDR2 SYGVNS come from the germline V gene. Between the trimmed V and J ends, which lost 0 bases and 1 base, there was a span of 6 bases. The CDR3 DNA is TGTGCCAGCAGTGAATACAGGACGAACACTGAAGCTTTCTTT. Encoded protein: CASSEYRTNTEAFF.

This clonotype was seen many times. The chain links TRBV2 to TRBJ1-5; D might be TRBD1 (5 bases). Looked up from germline, CDR1 is SNHLY and CDR2 is FYNNEI. V lost 3 bases and J lost 2, with 8 bases in between. There are 14 residues in the CDR3. Here the CDR3 DNA reads TGTGCCAGCAGTGACCGCAGGGGCAATCAGCCCCAGCATTTT. This encodes CASSDRRGNQPQHF.

This clonotype showed up many times. CDR3 nucleotide sequence: TGTGCCACGTTAGGGGGGGAGACCCAGTACTTC. Amino acid sequence: CATLGGETQYF. The chain has TRBV10-3 and TRBJ2-5; D could derive from TRBD1 or TRBD2 (6 bases each). Germline V gene data show CDR1 as ENHRY and CDR2 as SYGVKD. This CDR3 has 11 residues. V was clipped by 10 bases and J by 5 bases, with 11 bases between them.

This clonotype has at least ten counts. The rearrangement joins TRBV5-1 to TRBJ2-1, with TRBD2 matching over 9 bases. Germline assignment: CDR1 SGHRS and CDR2 YFSETQ. The CDR3 consists of 14 residues. The trim removed 5 bases at V and 8 bases at J, leaving 8 bases unmatched. For the CDR3, the DNA is TGCGCCAGCAGGGGGATAGCGGGAGAACATGAGCAGTTCTTC. Encoded protein: CASRGIAGEHEQFF.

Many counts were recorded for this clonotype. This rearrangement joins TRBV20-1 to TRBJ2-5; 8 bases are shared with TRBD2. J lost 2 bases, V lost 8 bases, and 4 bases had no gene match. This CDR3 has 12 residues. Germline V gene sequence: CDR1 DFQATT, CDR2 SNEGSKA (reference sequence). CDR3 loop: CSRGTSQETQYF. For the CDR3, the DNA is TGCAGTAGGGGGACTAGTCAAGAGACCCAGTACTTC.

This clonotype occurred a few times. The CDR3 loop reads CASSLEGGSEAFF. For the CDR3, the DNA is TGTGCCAGCAGCTTAGAAGGTGGTTCTGAAGCTTTCTTT. The chain employs TRBV7-9 and TRBJ1-1, with D unclear. Looked up from germline, CDR1 is SEHNR and CDR2 is FQNEAQ (reference sequence). Trimming cost V 1 base and J 6 bases, with 9 bases left between them. The CDR3 runs to 13 residues.

This clonotype occurred many times. The V and J genes are TRBV15 and TRBJ2-7; possibly TRBD2 for D (6 bases). The CDR3 totals 13 residues. V shed 0 bases and J shed 9 bases, with 12 bases lying between them. CDR1 LNHNV and CDR2 YYDKDF come from the germline V gene (reference sequence). In DNA form, the CDR3 reads TGTGCCACCAGCAGAGATCTGGAGGGTACGCAGTACTTC. This translates into CATSRDLEGTQYF.

The sample holds a few counts of this clonotype. The junction and the germline gene differ at one end; a read error may be behind it. J is TRBJ2-5 and V is TRBV3-1; D is unresolved. The CDR3 consists of 15 residues. The germline gives CDR1 LGHDT, CDR2 YNNKEL (reference sequence). Here the CDR3 DNA reads TGTGCCAGCAGCCTGGTATTTCTAGGCCAAGATACCCAGTACTTC. Protein product: CASSLVFLGQDTQYF.

This clonotype was recorded at least ten times. The rearrangement joins TRBV28 to TRBJ1-5; D is uncertain. Germline-derived CDR1 and CDR2 are MDHEN and SYDVKM. This CDR3 spans 12 amino acids. Trimming removed 3 bases from V and 5 bases from J, with 5 bases in between. For the CDR3, the DNA is TGTGCCAGCAGTTTGTTTGATCAGCCCCAGCATTTT. Translated, it gives CASSLFDQPQHF.

A few counts support this clonotype. The chain uses TRBV2 and TRBJ2-2, with 8 bases lining up with TRBD2. With V trimmed by 6 bases and J by 8 bases, 17 bases remained unmatched. The CDR3 consists of 17 residues. Germline lookup yields CDR1 SNHLY and CDR2 FYNNEI. CDR3 region: CASRRKGTRDLSGELFF. The CDR3 DNA sequence: TGTGCCAGCAGGCGAAAGGGGACTAGGGATCTATCTGGGGAGCTGTTTTTT.

At least ten counts were recorded for this clonotype. The V and J genes are TRBV5-1 and TRBJ2-3; D may be TRBD1 or TRBD2 (5 bases each). The CDR3 totals 19 residues. Trimming cost V 2 bases and J 3 bases, with 25 bases left between them. Germline CDR1 reads SGHRS; CDR2 reads YFSETQ. The CDR3 region has the DNA TGCGCCAGCAGCTTCTTTGGGTCAGGGAGTACTGTTGGGACAGATACGCAGTATTTT. Its translation is CASSFFGSGSTVGTDTQYF.

This clonotype was picked up many times. This sequence joins TRBV20-1 and TRBJ2-3; 7 nucleotides line up with TRBD1. Germline V gene sequence: CDR1 DFQATT, CDR2 SNEGSKA (reference sequence). Germline trimming cut 6 bases from V and 2 bases from J; bases unmatched to any gene: 5. The CDR3 runs 13 residues. The CDR3 DNA reads TGCAGTGCCGGACAGGACCCCACAGATACGCAGTATTTT. This gives the protein CSAGQDPTDTQYF.

This clonotype occurred many times. The rearrangement uses TRBV20-1 and TRBJ2-2; TRBD1 matches 11 bases. The germline gives CDR1 DFQATT, CDR2 SNEGSKA (reference sequence). V trimming: 4 bases; J trimming: 5 bases; junction bases outside the gene matches: 3. CDR3 length: 14 amino acids. CDR3 in DNA: TGCAGTGCTAAGGGGACAGGGGGGACCGGGGAGCTGTTTTTT. This codes for CSAKGTGGTGELFF.

This clonotype came up many times. The V gene is TRBV7-3, the J gene TRBJ2-5; no clear D. This CDR3 region has 14 residues. Germline CDR1 SGHTA, CDR2 FQGTGA. V shed 1 base and J shed 1 base, with 7 bases lying between them. CDR3 amino acids: CASSLIGAQETQYF. CDR3 coding DNA: TGTGCCAGCAGCTTAATCGGAGCCCAAGAGACCCAGTACTTC.

This clonotype was found a few times. This chain uses TRBV5-1 with TRBJ2-7; D is possibly TRBD2 (5 bases). The CDR3 extends over 12 amino acids. V gave up 7 bases and J gave up 5 bases, with 13 bases separating them. CDR1 is SGHRS and CDR2 is YFSETQ in the germline V gene. CDR3 protein: CASRFAGNEQYF. DNA for the CDR3: TGCGCCAGCCGTTTTGCGGGTAACGAGCAGTACTTC.

This clonotype was detected a few times. The chain joins TRBV12-3 or TRBV12-4 to TRBJ2-7; perhaps TRBD1 as D (6 bases). Between the trimmed V and J ends, which lost 3 bases and 2 bases, there was a span of 23 bases. The CDR3 is 18 residues long. CDR3 nucleotides: TGTGCCAGCAGTTTCAGCCCTCTAGACCGGGACACAACCTACGAGCAGTACTTC. Amino acid sequence: CASSFSPLDRDTTYEQYF.

This clonotype was counted at least ten times. V is TRBV5-1 and J is TRBJ2-3; 8 bases fit TRBD1. The CDR3 sequence is 15 residues long. Trimming took 3 bases from V and 5 from J; bases not matched to a gene: 8. Germline V gives CDR1 SGHRS, CDR2 YFSETQ. CDR3 amino acids: CASSSGGAWGDTQYF. As DNA, the CDR3 is TGCGCCAGCAGCTCAGGGGGCGCGTGGGGAGATACGCAGTATTTT. Looking up the rest from reference TRBV5-1 and TRBJ2-3 gives the full variable domain: KAGVTQTPRYLIKTRGQQVTLSCSPISGHRSVSWYQQTPGQGLQFLFEYFSETQRNKGNFPGRFSGRQFSNSRSEMNVSTLELGDSALYLCASSSGGAWGDTQYFGPGTRLTVL.

Many counts were recorded for this clonotype. The chain has TRBV6-4 and TRBJ2-7; a possible D gene is TRBD1 (6 bases). This CDR3 contains 18 residues. CDR1 and CDR2 (germline): MRHNA, SNTAGT. The V and J ends lost 7 bases and 3 bases respectively, with 28 bases between them. The CDR3 region has the DNA TGTGCCAGCATCCGGACAGCAGGCTTCCACCGAAGAATCTACGAGCAGTACTTC. Protein: CASIRTAGFHRRIYEQYF.

This clonotype was observed at least ten times. This rearrangement joins TRBV29-1 to TRBJ2-3; D is undetermined. Germline V gene lookup returns CDR1 SQVTM and CDR2 ANQGSEA. The V end lost 7 bases, the J end lost 1 base, and 3 bases lay between the germline ends. The CDR3 covers 10 residues. The CDR3 protein is CSGGTDTQYF. The CDR3 DNA sequence: TGCAGCGGGGGCACAGATACGCAGTATTTT.